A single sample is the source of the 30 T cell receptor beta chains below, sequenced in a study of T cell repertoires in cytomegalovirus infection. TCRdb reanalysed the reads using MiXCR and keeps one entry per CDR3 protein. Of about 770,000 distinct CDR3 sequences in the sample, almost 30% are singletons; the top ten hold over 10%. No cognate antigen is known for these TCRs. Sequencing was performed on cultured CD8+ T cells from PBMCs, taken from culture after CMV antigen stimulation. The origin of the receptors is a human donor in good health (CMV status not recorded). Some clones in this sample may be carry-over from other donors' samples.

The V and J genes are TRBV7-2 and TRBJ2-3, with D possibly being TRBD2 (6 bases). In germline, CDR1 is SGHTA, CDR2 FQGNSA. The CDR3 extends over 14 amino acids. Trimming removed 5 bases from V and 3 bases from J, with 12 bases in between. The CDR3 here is CASSPVGRTDTQYF. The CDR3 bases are TGTGCCAGCAGCCCGGTCGGGAGAACAGATACGCAGTATTTT.

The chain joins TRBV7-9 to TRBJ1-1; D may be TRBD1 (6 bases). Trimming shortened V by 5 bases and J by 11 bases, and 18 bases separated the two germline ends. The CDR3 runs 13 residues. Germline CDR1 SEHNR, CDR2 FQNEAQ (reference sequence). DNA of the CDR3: TGTGCCAGCAGCAAAGGGGGACGTCCTTTCGCTTTCTTT. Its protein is CASSKGGRPFAFF.

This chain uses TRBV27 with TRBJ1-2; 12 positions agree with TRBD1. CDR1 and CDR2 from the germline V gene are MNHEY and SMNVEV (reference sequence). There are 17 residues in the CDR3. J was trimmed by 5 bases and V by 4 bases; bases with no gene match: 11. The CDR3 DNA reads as TGTGCCAGCAGTTACGCCGGGACAGGGGGCGGAAGGTATGGCTACACCTTC. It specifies CASSYAGTGGGRYGYTF.

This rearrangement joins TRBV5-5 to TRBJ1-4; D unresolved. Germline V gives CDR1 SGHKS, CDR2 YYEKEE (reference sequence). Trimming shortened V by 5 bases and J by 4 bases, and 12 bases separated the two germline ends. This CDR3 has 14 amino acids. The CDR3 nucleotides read TGTGCCAGCAGAGATTTAGGGTATAATGAAAAACTGTTTTTT. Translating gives CASRDLGYNEKLFF.

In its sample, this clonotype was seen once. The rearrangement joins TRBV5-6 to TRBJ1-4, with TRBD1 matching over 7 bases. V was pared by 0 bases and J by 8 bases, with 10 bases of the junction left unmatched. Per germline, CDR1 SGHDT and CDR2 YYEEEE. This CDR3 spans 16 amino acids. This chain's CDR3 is CASSLADRIVPEKLFF. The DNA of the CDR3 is TGTGCCAGCAGCTTGGCGGACAGGATCGTCCCCGAAAAACTGTTTTTT.

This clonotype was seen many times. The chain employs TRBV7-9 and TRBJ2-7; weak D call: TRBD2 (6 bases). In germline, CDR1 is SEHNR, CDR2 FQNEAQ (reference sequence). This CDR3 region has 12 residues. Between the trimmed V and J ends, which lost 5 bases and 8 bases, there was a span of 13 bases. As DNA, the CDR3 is TGTGCCAGCAGCGCGGGGACTCAGAAGCAGTACGTC. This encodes CASSAGTQKQYV.

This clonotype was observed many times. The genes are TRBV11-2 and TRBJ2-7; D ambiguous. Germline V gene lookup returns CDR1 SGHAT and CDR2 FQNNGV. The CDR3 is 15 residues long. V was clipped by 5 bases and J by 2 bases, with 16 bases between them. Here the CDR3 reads CASSRQVGEAYEQYV. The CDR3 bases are TGTGCCAGCAGCCGTCAGGTGGGTGAGGCCTACGAGCAGTACGTC.

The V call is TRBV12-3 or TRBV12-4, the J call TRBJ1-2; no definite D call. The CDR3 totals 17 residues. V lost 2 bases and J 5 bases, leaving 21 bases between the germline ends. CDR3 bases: TGTGCCAGCAGTTTATCCCGAGTTCAGACCCTGGGTTATGGCTACACCTTC. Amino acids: CASSLSRVQTLGYGYTF.

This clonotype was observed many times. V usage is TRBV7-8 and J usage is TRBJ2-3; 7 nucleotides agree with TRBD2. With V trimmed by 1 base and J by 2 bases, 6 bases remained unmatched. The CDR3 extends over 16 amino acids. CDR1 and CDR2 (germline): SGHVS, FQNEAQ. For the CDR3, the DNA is TGTGCCAGCAGCTTAGGGCTAGCGGCCTTCACAGATACGCAGTATTTT. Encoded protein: CASSLGLAAFTDTQYF. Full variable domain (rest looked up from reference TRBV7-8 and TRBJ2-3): GAGVSQSPRYKVAKRGQDVALRCDPISGHVSLFWYQQALGQGPEFLTYFQNEAQLDKSGLPSDRFFAERPEGSVSTLKIQRTQQEDSAVYLCASSLGLAAFTDTQYFGPGTRLTVL.

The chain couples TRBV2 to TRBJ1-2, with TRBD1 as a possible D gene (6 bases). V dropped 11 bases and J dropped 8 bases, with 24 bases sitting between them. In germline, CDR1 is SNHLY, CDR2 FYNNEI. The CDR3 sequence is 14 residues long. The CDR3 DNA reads TGTGCCGCCCAGTGCGACATCGGGGGCAGAGGCTACACCTTC. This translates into CAAQCDIGGRGYTF.

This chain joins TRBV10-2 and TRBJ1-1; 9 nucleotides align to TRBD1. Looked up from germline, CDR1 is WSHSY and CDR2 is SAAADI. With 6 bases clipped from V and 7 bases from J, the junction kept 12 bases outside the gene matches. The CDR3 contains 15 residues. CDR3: CASREGLTGGFEAFF. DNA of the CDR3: TGCGCCAGCAGGGAAGGCTTAACAGGGGGCTTTGAAGCTTTCTTT.

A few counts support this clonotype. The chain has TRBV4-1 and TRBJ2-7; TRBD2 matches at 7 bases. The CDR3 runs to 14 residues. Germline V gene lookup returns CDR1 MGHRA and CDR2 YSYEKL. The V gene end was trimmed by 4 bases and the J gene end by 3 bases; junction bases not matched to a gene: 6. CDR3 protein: CASSLRQRGYEQYF. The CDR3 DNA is TGCGCCAGCAGCCTAAGACAGCGGGGCTACGAGCAGTACTTC.

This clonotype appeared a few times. The CDR3 spells CASRVLGQQETQYF. The CDR3 DNA reads as TGTGCCAGCAGGGTCCTGGGACAGCAAGAGACCCAGTACTTC. This sequence joins TRBV12-3 or TRBV12-4 and TRBJ2-5; TRBD1 matches at 7 bases. The CDR3 runs to 14 residues. V was clipped by 6 bases and J by 2 bases; unmatched bases: 6.

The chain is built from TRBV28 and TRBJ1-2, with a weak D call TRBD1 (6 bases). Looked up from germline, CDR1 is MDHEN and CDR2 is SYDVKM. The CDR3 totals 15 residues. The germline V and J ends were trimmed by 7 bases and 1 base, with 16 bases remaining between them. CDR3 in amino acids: CASKHVGQINYGYTF. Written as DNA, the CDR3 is TGTGCCAGCAAACACGTAGGACAGATTAACTATGGCTACACCTTC.

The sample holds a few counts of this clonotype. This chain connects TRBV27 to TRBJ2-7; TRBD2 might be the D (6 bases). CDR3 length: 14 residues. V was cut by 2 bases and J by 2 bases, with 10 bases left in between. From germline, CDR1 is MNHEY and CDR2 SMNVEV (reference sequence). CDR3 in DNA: TGTGCCAGCAGTTTACCAGGGAGGCCCTACGAGCAGTACTTC. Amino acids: CASSLPGRPYEQYF.

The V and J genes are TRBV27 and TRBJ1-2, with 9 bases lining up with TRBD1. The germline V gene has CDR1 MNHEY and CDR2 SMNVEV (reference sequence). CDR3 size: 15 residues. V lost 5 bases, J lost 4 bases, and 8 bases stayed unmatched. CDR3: CASSPTGGLGYGYTF. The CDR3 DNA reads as TGTGCCAGCAGTCCCACAGGGGGCCTCGGCTATGGCTACACCTTC.

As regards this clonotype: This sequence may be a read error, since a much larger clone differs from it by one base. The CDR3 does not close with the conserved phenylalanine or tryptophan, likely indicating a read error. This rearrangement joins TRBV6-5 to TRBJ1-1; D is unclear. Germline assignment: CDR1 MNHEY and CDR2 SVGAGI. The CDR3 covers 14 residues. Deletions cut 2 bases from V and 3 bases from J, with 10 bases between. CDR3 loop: CASSYQLIDTEAFL. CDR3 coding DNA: TGTGCCAGCAGTTACCAGCTCATTGACACTGAAGCTTTCCTT.

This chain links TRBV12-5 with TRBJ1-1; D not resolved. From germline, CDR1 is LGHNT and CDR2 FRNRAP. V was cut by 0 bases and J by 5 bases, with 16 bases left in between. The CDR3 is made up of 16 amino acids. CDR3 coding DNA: TGTGCTAGTGGTTTGGTAAGGGTCAGCGTAGGGACTGAAGCTTTCTTT. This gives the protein CASGLVRVSVGTEAFF.

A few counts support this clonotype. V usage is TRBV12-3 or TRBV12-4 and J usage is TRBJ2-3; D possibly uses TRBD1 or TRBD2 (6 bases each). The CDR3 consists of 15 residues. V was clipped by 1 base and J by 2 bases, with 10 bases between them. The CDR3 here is CASSLEGGHTDTQYF. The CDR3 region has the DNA TGTGCCAGCAGTTTAGAGGGGGGACACACAGATACGCAGTATTTT.

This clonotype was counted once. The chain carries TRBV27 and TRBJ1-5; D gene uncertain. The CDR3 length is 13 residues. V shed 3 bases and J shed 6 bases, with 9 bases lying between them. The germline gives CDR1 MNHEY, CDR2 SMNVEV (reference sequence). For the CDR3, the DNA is TGTGCCAGCAGTTTCGGAGCCGGTCAGCCCCAGCATTTT. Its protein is CASSFGAGQPQHF.

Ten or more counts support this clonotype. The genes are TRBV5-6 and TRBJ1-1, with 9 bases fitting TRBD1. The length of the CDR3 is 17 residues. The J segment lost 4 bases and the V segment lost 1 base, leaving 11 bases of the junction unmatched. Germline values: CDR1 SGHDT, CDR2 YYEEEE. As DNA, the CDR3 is TGTGCCAGCAGCTTGATGTCCACAGGGGGCACAGGCACTGAAGCTTTCTTT. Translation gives CASSLMSTGGTGTEAFF.

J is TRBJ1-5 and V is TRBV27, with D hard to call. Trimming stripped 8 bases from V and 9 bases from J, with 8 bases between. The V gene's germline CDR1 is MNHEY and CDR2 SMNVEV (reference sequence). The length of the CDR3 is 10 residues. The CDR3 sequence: CASGSGPQHF. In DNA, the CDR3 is TGTGCCAGCGGCTCGGGGCCCCAGCATTTT.

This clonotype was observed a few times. The CDR3 DNA sequence: TGTGCCAGCAGCTTGAGGGCTAGCGGGGGGGGTGAGACCCAGTACTTC. It specifies CASSLRASGGGETQYF. The chain uses TRBV7-9 and TRBJ2-5, with 12 bases matching TRBD2. The length of the CDR3 is 16 residues. V lost 3 bases, J lost 5 bases, and 7 bases stayed unmatched. Germline V lookup: CDR1 SEHNR, CDR2 FQNEAQ (reference sequence).

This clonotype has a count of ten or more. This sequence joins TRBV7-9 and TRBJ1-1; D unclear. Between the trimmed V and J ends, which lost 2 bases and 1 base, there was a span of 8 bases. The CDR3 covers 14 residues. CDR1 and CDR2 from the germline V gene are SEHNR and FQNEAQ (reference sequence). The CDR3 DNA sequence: TGTGCCAGCAGCTTATACGGACCGAACACTGAAGCTTTCTTT. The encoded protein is CASSLYGPNTEAFF.

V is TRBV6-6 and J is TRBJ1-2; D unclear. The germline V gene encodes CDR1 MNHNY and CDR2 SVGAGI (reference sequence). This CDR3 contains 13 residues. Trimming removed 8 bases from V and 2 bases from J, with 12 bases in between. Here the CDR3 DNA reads TGTGCCAGCGTGCTCGGCCGAAACTATGGCTACACCTTC. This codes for CASVLGRNYGYTF.

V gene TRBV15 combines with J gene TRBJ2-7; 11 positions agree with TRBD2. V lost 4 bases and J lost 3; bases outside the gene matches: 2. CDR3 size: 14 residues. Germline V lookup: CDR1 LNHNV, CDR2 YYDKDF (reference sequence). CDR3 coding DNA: TGTGCCACCAGCAAGACTAGCGGGGACTACGAGCAGTACTTC. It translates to CATSKTSGDYEQYF.

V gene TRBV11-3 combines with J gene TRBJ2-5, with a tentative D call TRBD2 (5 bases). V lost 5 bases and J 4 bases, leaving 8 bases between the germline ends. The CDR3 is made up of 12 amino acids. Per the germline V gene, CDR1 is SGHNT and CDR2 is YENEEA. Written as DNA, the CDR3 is TGTGCCAGCAGCGGAAGCGGAGAGACCCAGTACTTC. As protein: CASSGSGETQYF.

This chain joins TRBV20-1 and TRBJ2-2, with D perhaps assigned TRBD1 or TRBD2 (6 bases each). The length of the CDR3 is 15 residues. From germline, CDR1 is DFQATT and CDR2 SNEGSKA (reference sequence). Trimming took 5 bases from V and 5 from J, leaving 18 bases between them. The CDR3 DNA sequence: TGCAGTGCTGATACCCTACGGAGGGGGACCGGGGAGCTGTTTTTT. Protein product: CSADTLRRGTGELFF.

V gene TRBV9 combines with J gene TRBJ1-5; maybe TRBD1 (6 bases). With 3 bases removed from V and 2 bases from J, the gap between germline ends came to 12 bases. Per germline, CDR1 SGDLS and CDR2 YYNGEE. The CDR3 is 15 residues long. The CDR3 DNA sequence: TGTGCCAGCAGCGGGGGGGCTGGCGGCAATCAGCCCCAGCATTTT. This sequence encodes CASSGGAGGNQPQHF.

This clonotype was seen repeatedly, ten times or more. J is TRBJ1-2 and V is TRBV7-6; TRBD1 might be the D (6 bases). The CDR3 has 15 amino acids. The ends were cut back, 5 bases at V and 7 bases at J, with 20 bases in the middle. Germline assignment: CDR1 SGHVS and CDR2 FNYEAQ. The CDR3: CASSPSPGGGSGYTF. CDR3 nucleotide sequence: TGTGCCAGCAGCCCATCCCCTGGTGGGGGCAGTGGCTACACCTTC.